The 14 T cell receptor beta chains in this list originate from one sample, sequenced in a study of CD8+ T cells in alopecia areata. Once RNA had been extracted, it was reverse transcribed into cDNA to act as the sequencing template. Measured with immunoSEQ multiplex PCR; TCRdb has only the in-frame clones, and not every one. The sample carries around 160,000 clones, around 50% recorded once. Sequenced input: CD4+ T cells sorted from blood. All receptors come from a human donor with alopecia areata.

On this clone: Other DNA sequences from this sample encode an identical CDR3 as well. The CDR3 sequence: CSVAGTQVYEQYF. CDR3 coding DNA: TGCAGCGTCGCCGGGACACAGGTCTACGAGCAGTACTTC. The chain employs TRBV29-1 and TRBJ2-7; D may be TRBD1 (6 bases). Per the germline V gene, CDR1 is SQVTM and CDR2 is ANQGSEA. This CDR3 is built from 13 residues. V gave up 6 bases and J gave up 3 bases, with 15 bases separating them.

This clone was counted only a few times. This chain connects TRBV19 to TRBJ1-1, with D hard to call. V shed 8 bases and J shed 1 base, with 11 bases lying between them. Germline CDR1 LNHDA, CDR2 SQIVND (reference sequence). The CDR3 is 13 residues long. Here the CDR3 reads CASLKTANTEAFF. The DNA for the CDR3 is TGTGCCAGTTTAAAAACAGCGAACACTGAAGCTTTCTTT. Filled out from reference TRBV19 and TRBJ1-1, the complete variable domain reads DGGITQSPKYLFRKEGQNVTLSCEQNLNHDAMYWYRQDPGQGLRLIYYSQIVNDFQKGDIAEGYSVSREKKESFPLTVTSAQKNPTAFYLCASLKTANTEAFFGQGTRLTVV.

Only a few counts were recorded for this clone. This CDR3 is CASAPGVETQYF. DNA for the CDR3: TGTGCCAGCGCCCCGGGAGTGGAGACCCAGTACTTC. J is TRBJ2-5 and V is TRBV7-9; tentative D call: TRBD2 (6 bases). The germline V and J ends were trimmed by 8 bases and 5 bases, with 12 bases remaining between them. CDR1 and CDR2 (germline): SEHNR, FQNEAQ (reference sequence). This CDR3 has 12 residues.

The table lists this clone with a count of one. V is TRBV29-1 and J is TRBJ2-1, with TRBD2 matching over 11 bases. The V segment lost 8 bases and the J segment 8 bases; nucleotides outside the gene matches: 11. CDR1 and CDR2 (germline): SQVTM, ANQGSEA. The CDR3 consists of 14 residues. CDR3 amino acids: CSTMTSGVAHEQFF. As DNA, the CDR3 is TGCAGCACGATGACTAGCGGGGTGGCACATGAGCAGTTCTTC.

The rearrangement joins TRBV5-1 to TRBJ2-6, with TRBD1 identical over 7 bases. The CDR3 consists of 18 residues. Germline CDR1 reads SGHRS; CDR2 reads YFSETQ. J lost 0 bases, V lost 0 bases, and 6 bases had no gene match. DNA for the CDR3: TGCGCCAGCAGCTTGGGACAGGGAATCGGCTCTGGGGCCAACGTCCTGACTTTC. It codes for CASSLGQGIGSGANVLTF.

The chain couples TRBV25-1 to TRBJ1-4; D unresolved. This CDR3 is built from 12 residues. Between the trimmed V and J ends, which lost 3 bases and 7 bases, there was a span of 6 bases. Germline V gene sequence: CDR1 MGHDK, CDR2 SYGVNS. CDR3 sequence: CASSDFLEKLFF. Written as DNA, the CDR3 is TGTGCCAGCAGTGATTTTCTTGAAAAACTGTTTTTT.

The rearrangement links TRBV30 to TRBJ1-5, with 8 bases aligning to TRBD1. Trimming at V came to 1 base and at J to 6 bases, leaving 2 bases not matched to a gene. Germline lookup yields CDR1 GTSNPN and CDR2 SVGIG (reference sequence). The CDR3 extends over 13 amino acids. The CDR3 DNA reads TGTGCCTGGAGTGGGACAGGGAGTCAGCCCCAGCATTTT. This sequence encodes CAWSGTGSQPQHF.

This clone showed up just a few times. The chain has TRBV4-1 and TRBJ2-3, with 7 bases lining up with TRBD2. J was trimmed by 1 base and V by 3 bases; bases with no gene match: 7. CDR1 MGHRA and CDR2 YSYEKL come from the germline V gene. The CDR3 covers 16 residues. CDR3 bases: TGCGCCAGCAGCCATTCGGGGGGAGGACGCACAGATACGCAGTATTTT. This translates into CASSHSGGGRTDTQYF.

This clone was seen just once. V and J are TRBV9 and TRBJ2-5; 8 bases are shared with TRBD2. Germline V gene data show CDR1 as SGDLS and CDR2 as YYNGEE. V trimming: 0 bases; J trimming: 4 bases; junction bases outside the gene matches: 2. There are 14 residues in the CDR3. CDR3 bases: TGTGCCAGCAGCGTAGATGCGGGAGGAGAGACCCAGTACTTC. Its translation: CASSVDAGGETQYF. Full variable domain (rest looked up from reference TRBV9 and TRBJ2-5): DSGVTQTPKHLITATGQRVTLRCSPRSGDLSVYWYQQSLDQGLQFLIQYYNGEERAKGNILERFSAQQFPDLHSELNLSSLELGDSALYFCASSVDAGGETQYFGPGTRLLVL.

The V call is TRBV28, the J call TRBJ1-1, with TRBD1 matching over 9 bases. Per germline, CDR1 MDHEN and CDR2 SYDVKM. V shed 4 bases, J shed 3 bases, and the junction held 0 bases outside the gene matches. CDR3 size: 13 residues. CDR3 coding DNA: TGTGCCAGCAGTTACAGGGGGCACACTGAAGCTTTCTTT. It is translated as CASSYRGHTEAFF.

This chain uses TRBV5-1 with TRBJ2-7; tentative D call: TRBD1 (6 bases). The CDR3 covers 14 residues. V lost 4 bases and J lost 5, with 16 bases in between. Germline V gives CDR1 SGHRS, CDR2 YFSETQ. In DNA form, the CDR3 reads TGCGCCAGCAGCGGCGGACAGCGAGGTCACGAGCAGTACTTC. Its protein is CASSGGQRGHEQYF. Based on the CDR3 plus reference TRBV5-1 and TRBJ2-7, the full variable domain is KAGVTQTPRYLIKTRGQQVTLSCSPISGHRSVSWYQQTPGQGLQFLFEYFSETQRNKGNFPGRFSGRQFSNSRSEMNVSTLELGDSALYLCASSGGQRGHEQYFGPGTRLTVT.

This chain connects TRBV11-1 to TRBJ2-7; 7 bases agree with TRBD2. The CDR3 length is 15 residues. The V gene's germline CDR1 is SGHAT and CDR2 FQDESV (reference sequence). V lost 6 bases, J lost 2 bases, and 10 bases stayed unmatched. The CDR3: CASRYDSSGAYEQYF. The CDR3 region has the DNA TGTGCCAGCAGATACGACTCTAGCGGCGCCTACGAGCAGTACTTC.

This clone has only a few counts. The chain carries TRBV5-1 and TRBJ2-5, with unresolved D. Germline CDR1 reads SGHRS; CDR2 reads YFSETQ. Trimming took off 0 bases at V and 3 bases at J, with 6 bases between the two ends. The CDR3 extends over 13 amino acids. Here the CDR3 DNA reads TGCGCCAGCAGCTTGGGAGAGGAAGAGACCCAGTACTTC. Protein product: CASSLGEEETQYF.

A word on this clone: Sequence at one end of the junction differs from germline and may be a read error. Here the CDR3 reads CASSLGAEETQYF. The DNA of the CDR3 is TGTGCTAGCAGCTTGGGTGCCGAAGAGACCCAGTACTTC. The chain links TRBV7-7 to TRBJ2-5; D call uncertain. CDR3 size: 13 residues. Germline CDR1 and CDR2: SSHAT and FNYEAQ (reference sequence).